This TCR beta chain was observed in a study of blood T cell repertoires in COVID-19. Here immunoSEQ multiplex PCR was the method, and the copy in TCRdb shows in-frame clones only, minus some. The profile covers hundreds of thousands of clones, with 70% to 90% appearing a single time and about 14% taken by the ten largest. CDR3 length equals 12 residues. In germline, CDR1 is GTSNPN, CDR2 SVGIG (reference sequence). Trimming left V 3 bases short and J 8 bases short, with 13 bases between. Participants were aged about 18 to 89 years from roughly 26 US areas. This sequence originates from a man younger than 35 who had recovered from COVID-19. Source material: PBMCs or T cells enriched from blood (not recorded which). This chain joins TRBV30 and TRBJ1-1; D might be TRBD1 (6 bases). The CDR3 spells CAWSLRTEEAFF. DNA for the CDR3: TGTGCCTGGAGCCTAAGGACAGAAGAAGCTTTCTTT.